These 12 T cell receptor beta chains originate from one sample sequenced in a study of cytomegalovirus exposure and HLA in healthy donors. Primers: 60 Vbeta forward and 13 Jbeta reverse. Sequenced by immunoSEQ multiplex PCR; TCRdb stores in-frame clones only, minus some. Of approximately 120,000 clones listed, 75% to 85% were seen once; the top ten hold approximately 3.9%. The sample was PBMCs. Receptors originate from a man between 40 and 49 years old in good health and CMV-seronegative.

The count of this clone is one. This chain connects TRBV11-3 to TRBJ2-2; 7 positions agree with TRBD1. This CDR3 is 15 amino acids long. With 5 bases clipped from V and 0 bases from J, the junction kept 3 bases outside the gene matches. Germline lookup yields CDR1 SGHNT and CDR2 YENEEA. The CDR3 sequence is CASSKGGPNTGELFF. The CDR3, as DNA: TGTGCCAGCAGCAAAGGGGGCCCGAACACCGGGGAGCTGTTTTTT.

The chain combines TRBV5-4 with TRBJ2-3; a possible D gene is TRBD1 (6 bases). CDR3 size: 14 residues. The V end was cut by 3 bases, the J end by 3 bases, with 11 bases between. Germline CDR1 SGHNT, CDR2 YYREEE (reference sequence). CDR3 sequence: CASSSRQATDTQYF. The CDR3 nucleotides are TGTGCCAGCAGCTCCCGACAGGCAACAGATACGCAGTATTTT.

The CDR3 reads CASSPPGTGTYEQYF. CDR3 DNA: TGTGCCAGCAGCCCCCCCGGGACAGGGACCTACGAGCAGTACTTC. The chain uses TRBV7-9 and TRBJ2-7; 9 bases align to TRBD1. The CDR3 has 15 amino acids. CDR1 and CDR2 (germline): SEHNR, FQNEAQ (reference sequence). With 5 bases clipped from V and 2 bases from J, the junction kept 7 bases outside the gene matches.

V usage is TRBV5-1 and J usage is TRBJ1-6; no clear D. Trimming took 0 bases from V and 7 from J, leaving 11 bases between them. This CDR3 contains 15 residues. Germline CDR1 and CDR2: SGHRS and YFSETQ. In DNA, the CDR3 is TGCGCCAGCAGCTTGGAAGTGAGGAAGAATTCACCCCTCCACTTT. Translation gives CASSLEVRKNSPLHF.

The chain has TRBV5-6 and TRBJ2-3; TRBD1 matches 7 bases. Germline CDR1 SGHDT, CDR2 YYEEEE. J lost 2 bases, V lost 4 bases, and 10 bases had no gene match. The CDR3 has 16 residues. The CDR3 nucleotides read TGTGCCAGCAGCGGACTCGGGACAGAACTCACAGATACGCAGTATTTT. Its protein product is CASSGLGTELTDTQYF.

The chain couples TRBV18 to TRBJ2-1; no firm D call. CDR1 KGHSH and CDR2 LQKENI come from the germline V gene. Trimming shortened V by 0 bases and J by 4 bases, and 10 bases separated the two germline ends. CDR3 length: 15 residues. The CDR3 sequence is CASSPPAAIYNEQFF. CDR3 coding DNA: TGTGCCAGCTCACCACCGGCAGCGATTTACAATGAGCAGTTCTTC.

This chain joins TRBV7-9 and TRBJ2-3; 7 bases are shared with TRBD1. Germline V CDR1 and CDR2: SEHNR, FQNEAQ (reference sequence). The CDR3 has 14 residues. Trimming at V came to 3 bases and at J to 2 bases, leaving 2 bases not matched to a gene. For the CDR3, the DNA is TGTGCCAGCAGCTTGACAGGGTACACAGATACGCAGTATTTT. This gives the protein CASSLTGYTDTQYF.

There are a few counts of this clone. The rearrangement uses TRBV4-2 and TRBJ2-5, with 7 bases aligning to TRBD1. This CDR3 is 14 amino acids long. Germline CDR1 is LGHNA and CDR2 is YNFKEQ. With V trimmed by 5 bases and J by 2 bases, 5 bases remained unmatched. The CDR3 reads CASSARQGQETQYF. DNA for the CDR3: TGTGCCAGCAGCGCCCGACAGGGACAAGAGACCCAGTACTTC.

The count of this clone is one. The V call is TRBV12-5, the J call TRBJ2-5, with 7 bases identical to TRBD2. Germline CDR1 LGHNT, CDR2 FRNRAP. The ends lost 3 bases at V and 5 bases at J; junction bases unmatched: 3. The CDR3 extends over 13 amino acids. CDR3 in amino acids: CASGFRGGETQYF. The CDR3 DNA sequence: TGTGCTAGTGGTTTTCGGGGAGGGGAGACCCAGTACTTC.

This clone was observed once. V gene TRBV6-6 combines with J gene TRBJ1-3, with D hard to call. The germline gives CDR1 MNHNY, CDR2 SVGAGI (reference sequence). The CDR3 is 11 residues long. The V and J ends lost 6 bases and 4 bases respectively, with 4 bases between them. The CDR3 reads CASSQGNTIYF. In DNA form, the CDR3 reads TGTGCCAGCAGCCAAGGAAACACCATATATTTT.

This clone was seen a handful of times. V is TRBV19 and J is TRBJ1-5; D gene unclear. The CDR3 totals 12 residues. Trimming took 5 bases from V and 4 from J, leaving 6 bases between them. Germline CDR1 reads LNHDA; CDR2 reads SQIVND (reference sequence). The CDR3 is CASSAQNQPQHF. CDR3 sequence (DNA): TGTGCCAGTAGTGCCCAGAATCAGCCCCAGCATTTT.

The CDR3 nucleotides are TGCAGCTCCAAAGCGGGAGATGGCTACACCTTC. It codes for CSSKAGDGYTF. The V gene is TRBV29-1, the J gene TRBJ1-2; D uncertain. V was clipped by 8 bases and J by 6 bases, with 13 bases between them. CDR3 length: 11 residues. Germline CDR1 reads SQVTM; CDR2 reads ANQGSEA.